The 14 T cell receptor beta chains reported below all come from one sample, sequenced in a study of cytomegalovirus exposure and HLA in healthy donors. Both 60 Vbeta primers and 13 Jbeta primers went into the PCR. Sequencing used immunoSEQ multiplex PCR; TCRdb keeps in-frame clones, though not all of them. Here the sample spans approximately 170,000 clones, 79% being singletons. What was sequenced was PBMCs. The receptors shown here come from a woman in her forties or fifties in good health and CMV-seronegative.

This rearrangement joins TRBV7-9 to TRBJ1-1, with a possible D match to TRBD1 (5 bases). The ends were cut back, 5 bases at V and 2 bases at J, with 9 bases in the middle. Germline CDR1 SEHNR, CDR2 FQNEAQ (reference sequence). The CDR3 runs 13 residues. This chain's CDR3 is CASSRDFNTEAFF. The CDR3 region has the DNA TGTGCCAGCAGCAGGGACTTCAACACTGAAGCTTTCTTT.

This clone turned up a few times. The J gene is TRBJ1-2, the V gene TRBV4-3, with TRBD1 identical over 9 bases. Germline V lookup: CDR1 LGHNA, CDR2 YSLEER. The V gene end was trimmed by 4 bases and the J gene end by 2 bases; junction bases not matched to a gene: 5. The CDR3 is 15 amino acids. CDR3 bases: TGCGCCAGCAGCCGGACCGGGACAGGGAACTATGGCTACACCTTC. This codes for CASSRTGTGNYGYTF.

The chain uses TRBV19 and TRBJ2-3; D gene uncertain. The CDR3 covers 14 residues. The ends were cut back, 3 bases at V and 2 bases at J, with 9 bases in the middle. Looked up from germline, CDR1 is LNHDA and CDR2 is SQIVND (reference sequence). The CDR3 DNA reads TGTGCCAGTAGTATTGGCATTCACACAGATACGCAGTATTTT. Encoded protein: CASSIGIHTDTQYF.

This chain connects TRBV6-1 to TRBJ1-5; the D is unclear. Germline values: CDR1 MNHNS, CDR2 SASEGT. V gave up 2 bases and J gave up 2 bases, with 16 bases separating them. This CDR3 is 17 amino acids long. The CDR3 DNA is TGTGCCAGCAGTGAATCCCCAACGGGAGTGGGCAATCAGCCCCAGCATTTT. It is translated as CASSESPTGVGNQPQHF.

The J gene is TRBJ2-5, the V gene TRBV11-3, with 7 bases aligning to TRBD1. This CDR3 spans 15 amino acids. V lost 5 bases and J lost 5; bases outside the gene matches: 11. In germline, CDR1 is SGHNT, CDR2 YENEEA. In nucleotides, the CDR3 is TGTGCCAGCAGCCCCTACCTCGACAGGGTTGAGACCCAGTACTTC. Amino acid sequence: CASSPYLDRVETQYF. The variable domain in full, with the rest retrieved from reference TRBV11-3 and TRBJ2-5, is EAGVVQSPRYKIIEKKQPVAFWCNPISGHNTLYWYLQNLGQGPELLIRYENEEAVDDSQLPKDRFSAERLKGVDSTLKIQPAELGDSAVYLCASSPYLDRVETQYFGPGTRLLVL.

The chain is built from TRBV5-6 and TRBJ2-2; TRBD1 aligns across 7 bases. CDR3 length equals 14 residues. V lost 4 bases, J lost 3 bases, and 3 bases stayed unmatched. Germline lookup yields CDR1 SGHDT and CDR2 YYEEEE. CDR3 DNA sequence: TGTGCCAGCAGCCCCGACAGGGACACCGGGGAGCTGTTTTTT. Translated, it gives CASSPDRDTGELFF.

This clone was seen just once. CDR3 in amino acids: CASSSLGQGIDEQYF. CDR3 nucleotides: TGTGCCAGCAGTTCCCTGGGACAGGGTATCGACGAGCAGTACTTC. The chain links TRBV27 to TRBJ2-7; 9 bases agree with TRBD1. The CDR3 length is 15 residues. Per the germline V gene, CDR1 is MNHEY and CDR2 is SMNVEV (reference sequence). V trimming: 4 bases; J trimming: 5 bases; junction bases outside the gene matches: 9.

The chain recombines TRBV7-9 with TRBJ1-1; a weak D match, TRBD1 (6 bases). The CDR3 covers 13 residues. The V and J ends lost 7 bases and 4 bases respectively, with 13 bases between them. Germline-derived CDR1 and CDR2 are SEHNR and FQNEAQ (reference sequence). For the CDR3, the DNA is TGTGCCAGCACCTCAGGGGTTGCCACTGAAGCTTTCTTT. As protein: CASTSGVATEAFF.

This chain links TRBV15 with TRBJ2-7; 9 bases are a match to TRBD1. This CDR3 spans 15 amino acids. The V gene end was trimmed by 0 bases and the J gene end by 5 bases; junction bases not matched to a gene: 5. Germline V gene sequence: CDR1 LNHNV, CDR2 YYDKDF (reference sequence). The CDR3 DNA reads TGTGCCACCAGCAGAGACGGGGGACAGGGCGACGAGCAGTACTTC. Encoded protein: CATSRDGGQGDEQYF.

The V call is TRBV28, the J call TRBJ2-5; 7 positions agree with TRBD1. The J call may be in error: the DNA end matches TRBJ2-7 better. The CDR3 extends over 15 amino acids. Germline values: CDR1 MDHEN, CDR2 SYDVKM. The CDR3 sequence is CASSPLTGVAYEQYF. In DNA form, the CDR3 reads TGTGCCAGCAGTCCCTTAACAGGGGTGGCATACGAGCAGTACTTC.

The chain employs TRBV7-9 and TRBJ1-4; 10 bases match TRBD1. The V gene's germline CDR1 is SEHNR and CDR2 FQNEAQ (reference sequence). Trimming removed 5 bases from V and 5 bases from J; junction bases left unmatched: 8. This CDR3 spans 16 amino acids. Written as DNA, the CDR3 is TGTGCCAGCAGCCACGGACAGGGGGGGAACAATGAAAAACTGTTTTTT. It is translated as CASSHGQGGNNEKLFF.

This clone has just a few counts. This chain joins TRBV7-8 and TRBJ2-2, with 7 bases that match TRBD2. CDR1 SGHVS and CDR2 FQNEAQ come from the germline V gene. CDR3 length: 15 amino acids. V gave up 6 bases and J gave up 1 base; unmatched junction bases: 5. CDR3 protein: CASRPGRGNTGELFF. The CDR3 DNA is TGTGCCAGCAGACCAGGGAGGGGGAACACCGGGGAGCTGTTTTTT.

V is TRBV4-2 and J is TRBJ2-5; TRBD1 matches at 9 bases. Germline V gene data show CDR1 as LGHNA and CDR2 as YNFKEQ. V was pared by 4 bases and J by 2 bases, with 17 bases of the junction left unmatched. The CDR3 consists of 19 residues. The chain's CDR3 is CASSPAGTGKERGQETQYF. The CDR3 bases are TGTGCCAGCAGCCCAGCCGGGACAGGGAAGGAGCGGGGACAAGAGACCCAGTACTTC.

The V gene is TRBV10-3, the J gene TRBJ1-2; 8 nucleotides line up with TRBD1. The J segment lost 7 bases and the V segment lost 4 bases, leaving 8 bases of the junction unmatched. CDR3 length equals 14 residues. Germline V CDR1 and CDR2: ENHRY, SYGVKD. In DNA, the CDR3 is TGTGCCATCAGTGCGGACGGGACAGGCAGTGGCTACACCTTC. Encoded protein: CAISADGTGSGYTF.